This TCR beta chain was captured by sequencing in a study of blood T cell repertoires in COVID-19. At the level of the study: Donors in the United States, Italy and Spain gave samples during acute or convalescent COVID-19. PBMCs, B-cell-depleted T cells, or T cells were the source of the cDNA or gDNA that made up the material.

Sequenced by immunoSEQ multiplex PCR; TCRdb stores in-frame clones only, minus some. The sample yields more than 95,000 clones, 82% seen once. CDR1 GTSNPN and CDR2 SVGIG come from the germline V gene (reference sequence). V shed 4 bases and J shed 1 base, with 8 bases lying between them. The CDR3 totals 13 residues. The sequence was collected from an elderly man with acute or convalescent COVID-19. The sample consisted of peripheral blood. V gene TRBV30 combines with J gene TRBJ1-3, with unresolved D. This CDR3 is CAWIGRSGNTIYF. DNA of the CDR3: TGTGCCTGGATTGGGAGGTCTGGAAACACCATATATTTT.